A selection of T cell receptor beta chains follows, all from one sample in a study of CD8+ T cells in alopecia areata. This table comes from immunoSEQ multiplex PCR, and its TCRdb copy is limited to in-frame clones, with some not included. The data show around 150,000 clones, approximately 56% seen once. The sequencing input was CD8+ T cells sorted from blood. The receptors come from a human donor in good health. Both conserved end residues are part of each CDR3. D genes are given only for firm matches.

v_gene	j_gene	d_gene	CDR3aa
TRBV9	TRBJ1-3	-	CASSNRGQYAGNTIYF
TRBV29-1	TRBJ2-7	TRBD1	CSVGTGASEQYF
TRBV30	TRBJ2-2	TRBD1	CAWRRTGTNTGELFF
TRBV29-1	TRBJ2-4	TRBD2	CSVEGRTSGSLRPIQYF
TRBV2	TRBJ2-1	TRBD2	CATLRTSDYNEQFF
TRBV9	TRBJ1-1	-	CASSVGGSNTEAFF
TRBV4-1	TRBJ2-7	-	CASSHTGSYEQYF
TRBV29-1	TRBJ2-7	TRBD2	CSVFGTSGRGYEQYF
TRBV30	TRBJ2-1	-	CAWSVLGGDEQFF
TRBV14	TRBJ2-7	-	CASSHSYEQYF
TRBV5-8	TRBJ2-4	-	CASSLRLALAKNIQYF
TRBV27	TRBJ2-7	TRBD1	CASSVGQLPSYEQYF
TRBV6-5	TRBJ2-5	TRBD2	CASSYGGGYQETQYF
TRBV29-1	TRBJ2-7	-	CSVEDVFSYEQYF
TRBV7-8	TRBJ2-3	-	CASSPSGPPAQYF
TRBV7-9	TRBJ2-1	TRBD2	CASSRVTSGSNEQFF
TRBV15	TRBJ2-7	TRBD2	CATSRGGGSRYEQYF
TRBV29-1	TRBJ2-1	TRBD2	CSVEKRLADNEQFF
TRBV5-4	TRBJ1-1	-	CASSLDDLLNTEAFF
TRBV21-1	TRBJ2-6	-	CASSKVPRDGANVLTF
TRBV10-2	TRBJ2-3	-	CASIPRDTDTQYF
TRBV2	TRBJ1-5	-	CASSEDGFNSNQPQHF
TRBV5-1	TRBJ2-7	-	CASSLDPHEQYF
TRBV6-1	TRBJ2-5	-	CASSEVEVPRETQYF
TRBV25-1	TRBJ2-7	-	CASSDDPYEQYF
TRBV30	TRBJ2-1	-	CAWNLGSREQFF
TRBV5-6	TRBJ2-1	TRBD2	CASSLGTSGTYNEQFF
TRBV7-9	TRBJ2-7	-	CASSPPGEAEQYF
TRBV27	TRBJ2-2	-	CASPVRASTGELFF
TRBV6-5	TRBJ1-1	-	CASAGGAPTEAFF
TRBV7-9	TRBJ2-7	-	CASSLAQDEQYF
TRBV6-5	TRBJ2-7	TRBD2	CASSYGASGYEQYF
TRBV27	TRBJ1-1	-	CASSHTGRSEAFF
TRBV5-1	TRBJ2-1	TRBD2	CASSLSMTSGDNEQFF
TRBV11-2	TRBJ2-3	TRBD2	CASRSGVGGPTDTQYF
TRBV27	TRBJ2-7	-	CATQGHLASDEQYF
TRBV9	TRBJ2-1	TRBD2	CASSDSGGSYNEQFF
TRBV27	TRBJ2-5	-	CASSLFFQETQYF
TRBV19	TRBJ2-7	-	CASSMGQGYEQYF
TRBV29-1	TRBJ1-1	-	CSVGDTEAFF
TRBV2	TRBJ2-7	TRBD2	CASSGVAGGIEQYF
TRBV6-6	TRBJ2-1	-	CASSFGRYNNEQFF
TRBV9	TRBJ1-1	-	CASSEEGDTEAFF
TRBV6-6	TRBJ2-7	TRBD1	CASSSRQGPTEQYF
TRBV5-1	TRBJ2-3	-	CASSLGTRGLDTQYF
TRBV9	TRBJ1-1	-	CASSAGGGTEAFF
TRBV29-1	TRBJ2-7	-	CSVIKQNAAYEQYF
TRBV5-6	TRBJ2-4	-	CASSLEWGPKNIQYF
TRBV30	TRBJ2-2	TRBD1	CAWHPFRQGRTGELFF
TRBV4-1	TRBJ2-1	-	CASSQEGSGWGEQFF
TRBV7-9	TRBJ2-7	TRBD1	CASSGADQGAYEQYF
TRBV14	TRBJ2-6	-	CASSPQGTGANVLTF
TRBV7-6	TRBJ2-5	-	CASSPLPAGYQETQYF
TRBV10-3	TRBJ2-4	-	CASSPALGSAKNIQYF
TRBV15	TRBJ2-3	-	CATSREDLADTQYF
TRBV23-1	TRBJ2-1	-	CASITHGGGLYNEQFF
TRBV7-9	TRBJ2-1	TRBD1	CASRGQGYYNEQFF
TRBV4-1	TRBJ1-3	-	CASSQDLRISGNTIYF
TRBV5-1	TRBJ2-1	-	CASSLGGADNEQFF